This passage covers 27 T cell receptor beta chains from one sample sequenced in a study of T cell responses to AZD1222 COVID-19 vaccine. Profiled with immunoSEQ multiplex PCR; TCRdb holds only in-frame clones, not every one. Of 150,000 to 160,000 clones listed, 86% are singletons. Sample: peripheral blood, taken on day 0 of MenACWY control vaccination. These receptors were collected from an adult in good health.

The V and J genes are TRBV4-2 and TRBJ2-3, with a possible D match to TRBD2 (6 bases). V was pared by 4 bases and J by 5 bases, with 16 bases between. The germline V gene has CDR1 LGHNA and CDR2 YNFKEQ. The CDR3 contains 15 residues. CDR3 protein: CASSRSGTGEDTQYF. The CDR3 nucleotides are TGTGCCAGCAGCCGGTCCGGGACGGGGGAAGATACGCAGTATTTT.

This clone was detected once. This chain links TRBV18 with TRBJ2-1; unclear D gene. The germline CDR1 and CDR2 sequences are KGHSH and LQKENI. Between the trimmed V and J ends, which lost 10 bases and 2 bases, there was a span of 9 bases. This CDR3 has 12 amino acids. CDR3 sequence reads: CATLDPYNEQFF. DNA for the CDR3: TGTGCCACGCTGGACCCCTACAATGAGCAGTTCTTC.

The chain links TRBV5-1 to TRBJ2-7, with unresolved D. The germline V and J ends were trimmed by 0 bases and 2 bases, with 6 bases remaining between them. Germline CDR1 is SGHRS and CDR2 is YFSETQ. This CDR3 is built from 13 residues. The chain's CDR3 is CASSLGAAYEQYF. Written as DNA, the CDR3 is TGCGCCAGCAGCTTGGGGGCAGCCTACGAGCAGTACTTC.

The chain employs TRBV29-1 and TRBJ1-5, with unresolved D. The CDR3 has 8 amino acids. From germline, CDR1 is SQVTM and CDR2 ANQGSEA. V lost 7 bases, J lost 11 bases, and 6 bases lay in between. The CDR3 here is CSGSSQHF. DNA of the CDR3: TGCAGCGGGTCGTCCCAGCATTTT.

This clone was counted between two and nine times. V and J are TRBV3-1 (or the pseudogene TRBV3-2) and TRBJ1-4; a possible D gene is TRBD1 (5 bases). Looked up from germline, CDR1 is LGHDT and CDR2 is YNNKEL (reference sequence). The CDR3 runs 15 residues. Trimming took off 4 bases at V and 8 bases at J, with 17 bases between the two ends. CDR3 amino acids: CASSPPQGGREKLFF. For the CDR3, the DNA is TGTGCCAGCAGCCCCCCTCAGGGAGGAAGGGAAAAACTGTTTTTT.

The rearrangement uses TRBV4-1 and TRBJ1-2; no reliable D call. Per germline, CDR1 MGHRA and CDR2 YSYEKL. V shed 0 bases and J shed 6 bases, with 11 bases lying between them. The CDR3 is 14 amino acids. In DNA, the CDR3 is TGCGCCAGCAGCCAAGATAGTGCCCCGGATGGCTACACCTTC. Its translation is CASSQDSAPDGYTF.

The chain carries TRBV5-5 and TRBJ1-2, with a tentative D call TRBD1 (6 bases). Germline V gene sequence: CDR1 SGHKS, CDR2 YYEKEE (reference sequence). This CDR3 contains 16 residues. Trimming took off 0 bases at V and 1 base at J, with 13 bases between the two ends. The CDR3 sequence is CASSLGGPNFNYGYTF. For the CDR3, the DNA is TGTGCCAGCAGCTTGGGGGGGCCAAATTTTAACTATGGCTACACCTTC. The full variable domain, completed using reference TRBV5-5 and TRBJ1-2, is DAGVTQSPTHLIKTRGQQVTLRCSPISGHKSVSWYQQVLGQGPQFIFQYYEKEERGRGNFPDRFSARQFPNYSSELNVNALLLGDSALYLCASSLGGPNFNYGYTFGSGTRLTVV.

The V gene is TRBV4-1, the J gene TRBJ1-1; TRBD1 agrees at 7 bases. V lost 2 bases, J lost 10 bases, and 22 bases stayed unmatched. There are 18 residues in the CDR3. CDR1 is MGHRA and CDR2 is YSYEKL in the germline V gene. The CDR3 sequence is CASSQRRLWERARQGAFF. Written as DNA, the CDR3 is TGCGCCAGCAGCCAACGCCGATTATGGGAACGGGCTCGACAGGGAGCTTTCTTT.

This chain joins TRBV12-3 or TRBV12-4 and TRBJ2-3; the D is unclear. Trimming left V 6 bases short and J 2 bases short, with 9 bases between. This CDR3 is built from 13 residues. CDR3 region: CASSRGLTDTQYF. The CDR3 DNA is TGTGCCAGCAGCCGAGGCCTCACAGATACGCAGTATTTT.

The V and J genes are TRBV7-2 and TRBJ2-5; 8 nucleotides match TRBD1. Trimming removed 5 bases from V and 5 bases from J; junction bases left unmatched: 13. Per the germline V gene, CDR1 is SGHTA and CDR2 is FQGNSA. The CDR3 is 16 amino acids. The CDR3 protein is CASSDSSGQGSETQYF. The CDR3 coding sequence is TGTGCCAGCAGCGATTCCTCCGGACAGGGCTCGGAGACCCAGTACTTC.

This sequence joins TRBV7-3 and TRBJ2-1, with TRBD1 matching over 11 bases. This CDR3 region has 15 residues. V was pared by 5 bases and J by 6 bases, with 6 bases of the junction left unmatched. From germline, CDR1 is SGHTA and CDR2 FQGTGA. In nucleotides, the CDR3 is TGTGCCAGCAGCCTCGGACAGGGGGCGGTCAATGAGCAGTTCTTC. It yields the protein CASSLGQGAVNEQFF.

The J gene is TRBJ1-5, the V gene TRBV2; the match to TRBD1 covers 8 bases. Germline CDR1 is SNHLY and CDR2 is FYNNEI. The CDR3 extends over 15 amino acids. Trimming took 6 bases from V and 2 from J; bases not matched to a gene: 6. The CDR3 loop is CASRDIQGGNQPQHF. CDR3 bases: TGTGCCAGCAGGGATATACAGGGGGGCAATCAGCCCCAGCATTTT.

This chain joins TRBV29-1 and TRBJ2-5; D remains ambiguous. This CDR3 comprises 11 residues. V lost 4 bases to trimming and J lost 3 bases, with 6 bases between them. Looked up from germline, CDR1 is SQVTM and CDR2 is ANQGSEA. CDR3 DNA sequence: TGCAGCGTTGTAAGGGAAGAGACCCAGTACTTC. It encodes CSVVREETQYF. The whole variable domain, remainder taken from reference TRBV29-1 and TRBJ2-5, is SAVISQKPSRDICQRGTSLTIQCQVDSQVTMMFWYRQQPGQSLTLIATANQGSEATYESGFVIDKFPISRPNLTFSTLTVSNMSPEDSSIYLCSVVREETQYFGPGTRLLVL.

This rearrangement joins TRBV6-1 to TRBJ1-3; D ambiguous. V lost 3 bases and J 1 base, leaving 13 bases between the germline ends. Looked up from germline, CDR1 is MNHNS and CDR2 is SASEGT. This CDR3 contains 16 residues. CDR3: CASSDRATTSGNTIYF. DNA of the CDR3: TGTGCCAGCAGTGATAGGGCCACGACTTCTGGAAACACCATATATTTT.

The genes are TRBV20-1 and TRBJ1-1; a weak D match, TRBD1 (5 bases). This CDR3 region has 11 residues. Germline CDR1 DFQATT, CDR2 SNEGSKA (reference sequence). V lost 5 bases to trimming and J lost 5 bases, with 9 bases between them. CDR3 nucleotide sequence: TGCAGTGCTCGGGACGCAACTGAAGCTTTCTTT. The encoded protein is CSARDATEAFF.

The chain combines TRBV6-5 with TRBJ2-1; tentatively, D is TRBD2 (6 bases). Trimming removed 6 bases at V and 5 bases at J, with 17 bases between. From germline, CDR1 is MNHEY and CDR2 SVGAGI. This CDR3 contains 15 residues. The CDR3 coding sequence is TGTGCCAGCAGCCGGACTACCCTGGGCCACAATGAGCAGTTCTTC. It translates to CASSRTTLGHNEQFF.

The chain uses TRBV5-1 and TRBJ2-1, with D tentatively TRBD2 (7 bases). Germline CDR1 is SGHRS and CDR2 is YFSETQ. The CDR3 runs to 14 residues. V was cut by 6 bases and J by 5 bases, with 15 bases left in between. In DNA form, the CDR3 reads TGCGCCAGCACCCTGACCGGGGGGCACAATGAGCAGTTCTTC. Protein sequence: CASTLTGGHNEQFF. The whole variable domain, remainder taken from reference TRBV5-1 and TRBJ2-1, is KAGVTQTPRYLIKTRGQQVTLSCSPISGHRSVSWYQQTPGQGLQFLFEYFSETQRNKGNFPGRFSGRQFSNSRSEMNVSTLELGDSALYLCASTLTGGHNEQFFGPGTRLTVL.

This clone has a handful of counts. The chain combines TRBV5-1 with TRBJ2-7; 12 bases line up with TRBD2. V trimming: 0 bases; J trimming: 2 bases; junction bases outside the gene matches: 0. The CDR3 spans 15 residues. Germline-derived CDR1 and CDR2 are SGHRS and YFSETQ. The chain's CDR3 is CASSLGLAGAYEQYF. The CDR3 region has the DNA TGCGCCAGCAGCTTGGGACTAGCGGGAGCCTACGAGCAGTACTTC.

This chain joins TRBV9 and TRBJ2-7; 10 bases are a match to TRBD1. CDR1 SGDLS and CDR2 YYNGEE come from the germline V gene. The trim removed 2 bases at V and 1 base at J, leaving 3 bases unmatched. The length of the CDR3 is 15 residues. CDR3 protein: CASSVGQGKSYEQYF. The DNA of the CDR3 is TGTGCCAGCAGCGTGGGACAGGGGAAATCCTACGAGCAGTACTTC.

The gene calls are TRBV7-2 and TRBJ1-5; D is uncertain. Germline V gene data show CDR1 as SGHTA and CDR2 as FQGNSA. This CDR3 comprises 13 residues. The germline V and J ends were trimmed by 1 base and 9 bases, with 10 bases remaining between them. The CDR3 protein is CASSLESPGPQHF. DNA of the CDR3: TGTGCCAGCAGCTTAGAATCTCCCGGGCCCCAGCATTTT.

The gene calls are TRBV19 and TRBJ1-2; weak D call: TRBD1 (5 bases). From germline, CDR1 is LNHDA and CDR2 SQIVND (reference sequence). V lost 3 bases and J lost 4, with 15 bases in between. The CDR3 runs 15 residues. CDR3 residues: CASSIGGPDIYGYTF. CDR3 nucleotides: TGTGCCAGTAGTATTGGCGGTCCGGACATCTATGGCTACACCTTC.

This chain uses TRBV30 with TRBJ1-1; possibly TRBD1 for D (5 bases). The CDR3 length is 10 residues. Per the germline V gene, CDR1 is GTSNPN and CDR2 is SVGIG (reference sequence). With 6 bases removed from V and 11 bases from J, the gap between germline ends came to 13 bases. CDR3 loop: CACPRAWAFF. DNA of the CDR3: TGTGCCTGCCCCAGGGCATGGGCTTTCTTT.

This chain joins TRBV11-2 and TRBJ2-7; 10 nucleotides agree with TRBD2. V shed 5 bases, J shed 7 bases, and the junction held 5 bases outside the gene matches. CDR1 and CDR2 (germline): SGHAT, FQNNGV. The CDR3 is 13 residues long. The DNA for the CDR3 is TGTGCCAGCAGCGCAGCACTAGCGGGAGAGCAGTACGTC. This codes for CASSAALAGEQYV.

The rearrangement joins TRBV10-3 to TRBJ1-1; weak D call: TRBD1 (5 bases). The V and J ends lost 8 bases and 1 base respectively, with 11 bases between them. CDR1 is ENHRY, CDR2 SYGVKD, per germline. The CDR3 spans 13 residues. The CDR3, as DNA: TGTGCCATCCAGGGAGTAGGGAACACTGAAGCTTTCTTT. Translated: CAIQGVGNTEAFF.

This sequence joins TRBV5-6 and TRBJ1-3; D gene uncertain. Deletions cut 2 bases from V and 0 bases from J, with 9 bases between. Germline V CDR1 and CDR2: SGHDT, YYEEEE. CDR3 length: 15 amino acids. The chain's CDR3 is CASSFLTASGNTIYF. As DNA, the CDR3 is TGTGCCAGCAGCTTCCTTACAGCCTCTGGAAACACCATATATTTT.

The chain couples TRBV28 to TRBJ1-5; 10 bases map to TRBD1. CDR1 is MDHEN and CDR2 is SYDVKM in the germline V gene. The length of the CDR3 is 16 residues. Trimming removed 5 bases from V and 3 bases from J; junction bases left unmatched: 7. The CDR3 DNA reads TGTGCCAGCAGTCTAAGGGGACAGGGGAACAATCAGCCCCAGCATTTT. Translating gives CASSLRGQGNNQPQHF.

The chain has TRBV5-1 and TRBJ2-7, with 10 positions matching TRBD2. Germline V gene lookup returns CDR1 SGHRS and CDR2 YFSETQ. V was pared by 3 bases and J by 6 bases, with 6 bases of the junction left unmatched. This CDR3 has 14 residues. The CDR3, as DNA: TGCGCCAGCAGCTCATTAGCGGGAGGAGCCGAGCAGTACTTC. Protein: CASSSLAGGAEQYF. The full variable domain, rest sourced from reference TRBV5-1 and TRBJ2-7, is KAGVTQTPRYLIKTRGQQVTLSCSPISGHRSVSWYQQTPGQGLQFLFEYFSETQRNKGNFPGRFSGRQFSNSRSEMNVSTLELGDSALYLCASSSLAGGAEQYFGPGTRLTVT.